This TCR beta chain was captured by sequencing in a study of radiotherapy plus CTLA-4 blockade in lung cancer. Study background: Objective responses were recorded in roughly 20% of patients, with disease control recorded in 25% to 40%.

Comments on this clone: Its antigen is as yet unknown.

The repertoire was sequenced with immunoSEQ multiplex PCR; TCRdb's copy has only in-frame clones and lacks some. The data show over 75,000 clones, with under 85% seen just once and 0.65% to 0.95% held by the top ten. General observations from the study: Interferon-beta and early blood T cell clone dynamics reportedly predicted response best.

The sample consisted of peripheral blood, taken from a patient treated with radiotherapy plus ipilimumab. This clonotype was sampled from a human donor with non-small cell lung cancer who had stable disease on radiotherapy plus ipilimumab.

CDR3 loop: CASSREEDNSYNEQFF. The CDR3, as DNA: TGTGCCAGCTCACGGGAGGAGGACAACTCCTACAATGAGCAGTTCTTC. This sequence joins TRBV18 and TRBJ2-1, with D tentatively TRBD2 (6 bases). The CDR3 is 16 amino acids. Per germline, CDR1 KGHSH and CDR2 LQKENI. V was clipped by 4 bases and J by 0 bases, with 13 bases between them.